The next 9 T cell receptor beta chains were all read from a single sample in a study of CD8+ T cells in alopecia areata. After isolation, RNA underwent reverse transcription to generate cDNA as the sequencing template. Libraries were prepared by immunoSEQ multiplex PCR; TCRdb keeps only in-frame clonotypes and omits some of them. Of over 150,000 clones listed, 56% were seen once; the top ten hold nearly 5%. The material sequenced was CD8+ T cells sorted from blood. Receptor source: a human donor in good health.

This chain joins TRBV14 and TRBJ2-5; D uncertain. V dropped 0 bases and J dropped 2 bases, with 16 bases sitting between them. The CDR3 sequence is 17 residues long. Germline CDR1 is SGHDN and CDR2 is FVKESK. CDR3 DNA sequence: TGTGCCAGCAGCCAAGATTGGGGTACGGTTAAGCAAGAGACCCAGTACTTC. This translates into CASSQDWGTVKQETQYF.

The chain is built from TRBV9 and TRBJ1-4; possibly TRBD1 for D (6 bases). Per the germline V gene, CDR1 is SGDLS and CDR2 is YYNGEE. CDR3 length: 14 residues. Trimming took off 3 bases at V and 7 bases at J, with 13 bases between the two ends. CDR3 coding DNA: TGTGCCAGCAGCGCGTCGGGGGCTGGTGAAAAACTGTTTTTT. This encodes CASSASGAGEKLFF.

This clone was detected only a few times. J is TRBJ2-7 and V is TRBV29-1, with 10 bases lining up with TRBD1. The germline V gene encodes CDR1 SQVTM and CDR2 ANQGSEA. Trimming took 0 bases from V and 2 from J; bases not matched to a gene: 7. This CDR3 spans 16 amino acids. The CDR3 sequence is CSVEETGTGVTYEQYF. CDR3 sequence (DNA): TGCAGCGTTGAAGAAACCGGGACAGGGGTCACCTACGAGCAGTACTTC.

The V gene is TRBV2, the J gene TRBJ1-3, with a weak D call TRBD1 (5 bases). The V gene's germline CDR1 is SNHLY and CDR2 FYNNEI. Trimming took off 0 bases at V and 0 bases at J, with 18 bases between the two ends. The CDR3 is 19 residues long. The CDR3 nucleotides are TGTGCCAGCAGTGAAGCGGGCGGCCCCGGGGGGGACTCTGGAAACACCATATATTTT. It encodes CASSEAGGPGGDSGNTIYF.

The rearrangement uses TRBV7-9 and TRBJ1-2, with a possible D match to TRBD1 (6 bases). Looked up from germline, CDR1 is SEHNR and CDR2 is FQNEAQ (reference sequence). This CDR3 has 12 residues. Trimming took 6 bases from V and 4 from J, leaving 9 bases between them. CDR3 amino acids: CASSGQTYGYTF. CDR3 nucleotide sequence: TGTGCCAGCAGTGGACAGACCTATGGCTACACCTTC. Full variable domain (missing parts from reference TRBV7-9 and TRBJ1-2): DTGVSQNPRHKITKRGQNVTFRCDPISEHNRLYWYRQTLGQGPEFLTYFQNEAQLEKSRLLSDRFSAERPKGSFSTLEIQRTEQGDSAMYLCASSGQTYGYTFGSGTRLTVV.

This chain links TRBV11-2 with TRBJ2-7; 9 bases are shared with TRBD1. The CDR3 runs 13 residues. Trimming at V came to 5 bases and at J to 3 bases, leaving 2 bases not matched to a gene. Germline CDR1 SGHAT, CDR2 FQNNGV. The CDR3 DNA reads as TGTGCCAGCAGCAGGACAGGGGACTACGAGCAGTACTTC. Protein product: CASSRTGDYEQYF.

The gene calls are TRBV15 and TRBJ2-5; no firm D call. CDR1 and CDR2 from the germline V gene are LNHNV and YYDKDF (reference sequence). Trimming removed 1 base from V and 1 base from J, with 7 bases in between. The CDR3 runs 14 residues. The CDR3 DNA sequence: TGTGCCACCAGCAGAGGTACACTCCAAGAGACCCAGTACTTC. Translation: CATSRGTLQETQYF.

The chain is built from TRBV9 and TRBJ2-7; 11 nucleotides match TRBD1. The CDR3 loop spans 15 amino acids. V lost 3 bases and J lost 2; bases outside the gene matches: 4. The germline gives CDR1 SGDLS, CDR2 YYNGEE. The CDR3 coding sequence is TGTGCCAGCAGCGCCGGGACAGGGGGGCCCTACGAGCAGTACTTC. It specifies CASSAGTGGPYEQYF.

The genes are TRBV4-1 and TRBJ2-3, with D perhaps being TRBD1 or TRBD2 (5 bases each). This CDR3 comprises 13 residues. From germline, CDR1 is MGHRA and CDR2 YSYEKL. V lost 4 bases and J lost 7, with 12 bases in between. CDR3 in amino acids: CASSLSGQNTQYF. DNA of the CDR3: TGCGCCAGCAGCCTGTCGGGGCAGAATACGCAGTATTTT.